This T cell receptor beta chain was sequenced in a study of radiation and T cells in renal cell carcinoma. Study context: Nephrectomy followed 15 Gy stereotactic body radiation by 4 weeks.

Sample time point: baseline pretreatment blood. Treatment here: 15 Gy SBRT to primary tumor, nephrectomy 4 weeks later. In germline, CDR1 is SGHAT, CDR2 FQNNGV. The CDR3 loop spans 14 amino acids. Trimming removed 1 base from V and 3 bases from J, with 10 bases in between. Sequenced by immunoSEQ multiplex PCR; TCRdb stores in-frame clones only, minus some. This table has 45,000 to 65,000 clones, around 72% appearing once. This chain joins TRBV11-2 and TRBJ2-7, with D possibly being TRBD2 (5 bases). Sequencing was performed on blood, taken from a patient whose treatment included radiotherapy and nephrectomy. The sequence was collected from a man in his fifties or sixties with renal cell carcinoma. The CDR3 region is CASSLGGRGYEQYV. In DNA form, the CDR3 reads TGTGCCAGCAGCTTAGGAGGGAGAGGCTACGAGCAGTACGTC.